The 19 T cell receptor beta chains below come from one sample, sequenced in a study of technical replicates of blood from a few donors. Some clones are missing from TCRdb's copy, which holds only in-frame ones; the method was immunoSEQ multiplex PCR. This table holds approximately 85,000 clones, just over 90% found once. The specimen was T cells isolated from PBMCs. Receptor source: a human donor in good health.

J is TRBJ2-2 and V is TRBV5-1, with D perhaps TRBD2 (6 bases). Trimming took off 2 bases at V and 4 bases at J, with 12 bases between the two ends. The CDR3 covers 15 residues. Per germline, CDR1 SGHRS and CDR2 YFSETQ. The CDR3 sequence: CASSFVAEVTGELFF. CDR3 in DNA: TGCGCCAGCAGCTTTGTAGCGGAGGTCACCGGGGAGCTGTTTTTT. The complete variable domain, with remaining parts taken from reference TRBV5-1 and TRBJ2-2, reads KAGVTQTPRYLIKTRGQQVTLSCSPISGHRSVSWYQQTPGQGLQFLFEYFSETQRNKGNFPGRFSGRQFSNSRSEMNVSTLELGDSALYLCASSFVAEVTGELFFGEGSRLTVL.

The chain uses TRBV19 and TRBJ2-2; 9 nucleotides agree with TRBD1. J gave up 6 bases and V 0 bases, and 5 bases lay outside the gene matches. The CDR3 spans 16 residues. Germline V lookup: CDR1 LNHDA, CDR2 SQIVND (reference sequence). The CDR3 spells CASSIDGTGLAGELFF. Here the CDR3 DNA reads TGTGCCAGTAGTATAGACGGGACAGGGTTAGCCGGGGAGCTGTTTTTT.

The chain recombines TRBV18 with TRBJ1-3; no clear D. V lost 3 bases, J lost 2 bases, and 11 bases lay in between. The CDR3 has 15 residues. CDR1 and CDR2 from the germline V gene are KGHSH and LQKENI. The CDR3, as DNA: TGTGCCAGCTCACCCAGCGGCGGGACTGGAAACACCATATATTTT. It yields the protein CASSPSGGTGNTIYF.

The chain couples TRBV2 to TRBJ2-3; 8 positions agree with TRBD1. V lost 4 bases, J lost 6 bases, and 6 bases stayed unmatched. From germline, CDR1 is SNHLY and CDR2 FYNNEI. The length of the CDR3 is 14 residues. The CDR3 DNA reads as TGTGCCAGCAGTGGCGGACAGGGACACGATACGCAGTATTTT. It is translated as CASSGGQGHDTQYF. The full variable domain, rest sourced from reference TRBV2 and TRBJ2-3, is EPEVTQTPSHQVTQMGQEVILRCVPISNHLYFYWYRQILGQKVEFLVSFYNNEISEKSEIFDDQFSVERPDGSNFTLKIRSTKLEDSAMYFCASSGGQGHDTQYFGPGTRLTVL.

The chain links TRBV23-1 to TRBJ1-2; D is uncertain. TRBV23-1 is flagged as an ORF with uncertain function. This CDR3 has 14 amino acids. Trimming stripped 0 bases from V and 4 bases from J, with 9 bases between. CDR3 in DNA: TGCGCCAGCAGTCAATCGCCACCGAGCTATGGCTACACCTTC. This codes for CASSQSPPSYGYTF.

CDR3 residues: CASSAGRGAEQYF. CDR3 in DNA: TGTGCCAGCAGCGCCGGGCGGGGGGCCGAGCAGTACTTC. The chain recombines TRBV6-6 with TRBJ2-7; 8 nucleotides match TRBD2. Germline lookup yields CDR1 MNHNY and CDR2 SVGAGI (reference sequence). The CDR3 extends over 13 amino acids. Trimming took 6 bases from V and 6 from J; bases not matched to a gene: 7.

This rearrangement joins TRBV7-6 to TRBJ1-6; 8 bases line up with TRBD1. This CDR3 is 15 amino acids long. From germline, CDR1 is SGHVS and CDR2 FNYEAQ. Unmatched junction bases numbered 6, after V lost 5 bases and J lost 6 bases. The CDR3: CASSRDRLSNSPLHF. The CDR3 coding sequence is TGTGCCAGCAGCAGGGACAGGCTCTCTAATTCACCCCTCCACTTT. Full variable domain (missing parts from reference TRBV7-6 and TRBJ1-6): GAGVSQSPRYKVTKRGQDVALRCDPISGHVSLYWYRQALGQGPEFLTYFNYEAQQDKSGLPNDRFSAERPEGSISTLTIQRTEQRDSAMYRCASSRDRLSNSPLHFGNGTRLTVT.

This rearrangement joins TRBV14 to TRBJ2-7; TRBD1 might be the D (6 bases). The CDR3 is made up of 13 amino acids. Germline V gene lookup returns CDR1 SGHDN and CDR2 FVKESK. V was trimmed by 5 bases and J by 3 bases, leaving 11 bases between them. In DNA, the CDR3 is TGTGCCAGCAGCTACATACAGGGCTACGAGCAGTACTTC. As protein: CASSYIQGYEQYF.

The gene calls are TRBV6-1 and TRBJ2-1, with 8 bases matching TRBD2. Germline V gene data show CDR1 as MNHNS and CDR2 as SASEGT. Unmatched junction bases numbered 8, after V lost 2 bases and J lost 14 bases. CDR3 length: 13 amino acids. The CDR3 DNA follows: TGTGCCAGCAGTGAACTACAGCGGGAGCTGGAGTTCTTC. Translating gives CASSELQRELEFF.

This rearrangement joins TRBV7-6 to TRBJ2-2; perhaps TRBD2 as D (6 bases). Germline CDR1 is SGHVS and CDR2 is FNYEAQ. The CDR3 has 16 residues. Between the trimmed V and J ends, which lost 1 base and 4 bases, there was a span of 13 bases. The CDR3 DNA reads TGTGCCAGCAGCTTAGGTGGGGGAGCGGGCACCGGGGAGCTGTTTTTT. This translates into CASSLGGGAGTGELFF.

The CDR3 region is CASRLPGQETQYF. The CDR3 DNA sequence: TGTGCCAGCCGCCTGCCGGGCCAAGAGACCCAGTACTTC. The rearrangement links TRBV5-4 to TRBJ2-5, with D hard to call. The length of the CDR3 is 13 residues. Germline lookup yields CDR1 SGHNT and CDR2 YYREEE (reference sequence). Trimming shortened V by 7 bases and J by 1 base, and 11 bases separated the two germline ends.

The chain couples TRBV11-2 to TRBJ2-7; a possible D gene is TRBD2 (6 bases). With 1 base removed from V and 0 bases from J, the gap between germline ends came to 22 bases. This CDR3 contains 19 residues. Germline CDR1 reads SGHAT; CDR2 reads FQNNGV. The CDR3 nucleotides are TGTGCCAGCAGCTTAGGAAGACTAGTATTTAGCCGTTACTCCTACGAGCAGTACTTC. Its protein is CASSLGRLVFSRYSYEQYF. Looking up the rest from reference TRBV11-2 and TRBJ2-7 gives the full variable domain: EAGVAQSPRYKIIEKRQSVAFWCNPISGHATLYWYQQILGQGPKLLIQFQNNGVVDDSQLPKDRFSAERLKGVDSTLKIQPAKLEDSAVYLCASSLGRLVFSRYSYEQYFGPGTRLTVT.

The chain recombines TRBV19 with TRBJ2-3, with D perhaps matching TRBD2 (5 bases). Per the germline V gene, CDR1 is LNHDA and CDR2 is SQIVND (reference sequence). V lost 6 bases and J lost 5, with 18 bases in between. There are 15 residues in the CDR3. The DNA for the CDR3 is TGTGCCAGTAGCAGGACTGGATTCGACTTAGATACGCAGTATTTT. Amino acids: CASSRTGFDLDTQYF.

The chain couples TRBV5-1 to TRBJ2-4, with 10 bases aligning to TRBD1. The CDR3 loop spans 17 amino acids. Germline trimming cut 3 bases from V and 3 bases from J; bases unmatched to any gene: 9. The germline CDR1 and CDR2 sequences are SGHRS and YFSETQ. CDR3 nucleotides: TGCGCCAGCAGCTGGGACAGGGGAATGCTAGTCAAAAACATTCAGTACTTC. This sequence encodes CASSWDRGMLVKNIQYF.

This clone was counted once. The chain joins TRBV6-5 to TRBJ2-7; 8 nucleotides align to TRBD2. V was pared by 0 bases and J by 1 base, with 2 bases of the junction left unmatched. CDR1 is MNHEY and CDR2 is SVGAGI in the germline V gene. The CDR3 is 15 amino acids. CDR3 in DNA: TGTGCCAGCAGTTACTCGCCTAGCGGGTCCTACGAGCAGTACTTC. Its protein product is CASSYSPSGSYEQYF.

Here the CDR3 reads CASSPFFLGSANEKLFF. In DNA form, the CDR3 reads TGTGCCAGCTCACCGTTTTTTTTGGGCTCGGCTAATGAAAAACTGTTTTTT. V is TRBV18 and J is TRBJ1-4; D unresolved. V gave up 3 bases and J gave up 3 bases, with 17 bases separating them. CDR1 KGHSH and CDR2 LQKENI come from the germline V gene. The CDR3 runs 17 residues. The whole variable domain, remainder taken from reference TRBV18 and TRBJ1-4, is NAGVMQNPRHLVRRRGQEARLRCSPMKGHSHVYWYRQLPEEGLKFMVYLQKENIIDESGMPKERFSAEFPKEGPSILRIQQVVRGDSAAYFCASSPFFLGSANEKLFFGSGTQLSVL.

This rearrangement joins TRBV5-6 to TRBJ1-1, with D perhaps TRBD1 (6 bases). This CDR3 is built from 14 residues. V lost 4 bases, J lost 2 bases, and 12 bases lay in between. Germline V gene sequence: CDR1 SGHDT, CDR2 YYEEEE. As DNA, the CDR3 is TGTGCCAGCAGCCCGCCAGGGGCAAACACTGAAGCTTTCTTT. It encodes CASSPPGANTEAFF.

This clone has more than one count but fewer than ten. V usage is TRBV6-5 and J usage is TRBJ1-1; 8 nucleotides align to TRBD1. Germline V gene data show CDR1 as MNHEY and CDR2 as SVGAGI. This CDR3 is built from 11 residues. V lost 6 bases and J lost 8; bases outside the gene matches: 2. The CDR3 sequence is CASSGQGEAFF. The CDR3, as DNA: TGTGCCAGCAGCGGACAGGGAGAAGCTTTCTTT.

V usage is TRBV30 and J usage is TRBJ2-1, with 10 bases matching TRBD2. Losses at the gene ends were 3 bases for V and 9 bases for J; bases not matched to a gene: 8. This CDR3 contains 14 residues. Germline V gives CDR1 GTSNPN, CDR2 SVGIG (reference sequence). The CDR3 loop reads CAWSLSGGAGEQFF. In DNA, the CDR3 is TGTGCCTGGAGCCTAAGCGGGGGGGCCGGTGAGCAGTTCTTC.